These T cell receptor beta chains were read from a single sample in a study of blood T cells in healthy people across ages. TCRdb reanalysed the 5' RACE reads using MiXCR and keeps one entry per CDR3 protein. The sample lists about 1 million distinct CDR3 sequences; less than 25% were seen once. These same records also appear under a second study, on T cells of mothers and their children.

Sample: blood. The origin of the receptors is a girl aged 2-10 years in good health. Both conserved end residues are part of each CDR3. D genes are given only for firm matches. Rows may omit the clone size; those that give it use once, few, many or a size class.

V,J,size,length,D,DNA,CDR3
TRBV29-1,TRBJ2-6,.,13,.,TGCAGCGTTGTAGACCCTGGGGCCAACGTCCTGACTTTC,CSVVDPGANVLTF
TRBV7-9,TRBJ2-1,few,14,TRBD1,TGTGCCAGCAGCCTGACAGGGTCCGCCAATGAGCAGTTCTTC,CASSLTGSANEQFF
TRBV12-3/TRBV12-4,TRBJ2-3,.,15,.,TGTGCCAGCAGCACAGGTTTTTATAGGTCGGATACGCAGTATTTT,CASSTGFYRSDTQYF
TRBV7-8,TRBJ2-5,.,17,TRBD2,TGTGCCAGCAGCTTACCTAGCGGGGATATTAGACAAGAGACCCAGTACTTC,CASSLPSGDIRQETQYF
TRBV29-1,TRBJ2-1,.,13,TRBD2,TGCAGCGGAGTAGCGGGAGATTACAATGAGCAGTTCTTC,CSGVAGDYNEQFF
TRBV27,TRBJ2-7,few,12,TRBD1,TGTGCCAGCATGGGGACAGGGCCGGTGGAGTACTTC,CASMGTGPVEYF
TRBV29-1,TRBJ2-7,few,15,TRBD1,TGCAGCGTTGAGGCGGACAGGGGAAGTTCGGGGGAGCAGTACTTC,CSVEADRGSSGEQYF
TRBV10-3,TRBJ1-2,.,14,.,TGTGCCACTCTCGGGGACCGAACTTACTATGGCTACACCTTC,CATLGDRTYYGYTF
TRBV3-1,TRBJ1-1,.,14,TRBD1,TGTGCCAGCAGCCAAGGGGGGACAGCGGGGAAAGCTTTCTTT,CASSQGGTAGKAFF
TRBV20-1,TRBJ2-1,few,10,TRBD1,TGCAGTGCTGGACAGGGGTTCTCGATCTTC,CSAGQGFSIF
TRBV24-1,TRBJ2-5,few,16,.,TGTGCCACCAGTGATTTCCAGGATCTCGCGGGGGAGACCCAGTACTTC,CATSDFQDLAGETQYF
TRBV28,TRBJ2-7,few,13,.,TGTGCCAGCGGAACGCCAAGCTCCTACGAGCAGTACTTC,CASGTPSSYEQYF
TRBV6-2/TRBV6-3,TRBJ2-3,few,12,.,TGTGCCAGCAGATCAAACGGGGATACGCAGTATTTT,CASRSNGDTQYF
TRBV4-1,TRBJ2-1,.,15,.,TGCGCCAGCAGCCCCTCCAGAGCGCAATCTAATGAGCAGTTCTTC,CASSPSRAQSNEQFF
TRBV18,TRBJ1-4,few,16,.,TGTGCCAGCTCATCCGCGGGTCCGGGGTTATTTGAAAAACTGTTTTTT,CASSSAGPGLFEKLFF
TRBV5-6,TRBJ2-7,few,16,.,TGTGCCAGCAGCTCCACCACAACAGGGTGGGCCGACGAGCAGTACTTC,CASSSTTTGWADEQYF
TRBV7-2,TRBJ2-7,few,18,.,TGTGCCAGCTCCCTGGGTACGGGAGTTGCAAGGTGGCCGCAAGAGCAGTACTTC,CASSLGTGVARWPQEQYF